These 27 T cell receptor beta chains were all obtained from the same sample, sequenced in a study of T-cell reconstitution after alpha-beta-depleted transplantation in children (dated by TCRdb to 2016 to 2017). The treatment or condition label, read with the paper, signifies: allogeneic hematopoietic cell transplantation with graft depleted of TCRalphabeta T cells and CD19 B cells. The library was generated by PCR. Sequenced on an Illumina HiSeq 2500. TCR library preparation used molecular barcoding, with unique molecular identifiers applied to normalize quantification of the TCRbeta repertoire. TCRdb applied fastp at Q25 and MiXCR to the public reads, then kept only in-frame beta chains. A single entry per CDR3 protein holds the most common genes and DNA from its merged rows. The sample table records 440,000 or so distinct CDR3 sequences; over 40% of these occur just once. The top ten clones comprise roughly 27% of the sample.

Material: PBMCs, obtained before TCRalphabeta/CD19-depleted stem cell transplant. All receptors derive from a girl aged 2 to 9 with aplastic anemia, due to receive a stem cell transplant.

The DNA of the CDR3 is TGCAGTGCCCTAGGTCTACATATGCCAAATCAGCCCCAGCATTTT. Translation gives CSALGLHMPNQPQHF. This sequence joins TRBV20-1 and TRBJ1-5, with D unresolved. V shed 6 bases and J shed 4 bases, with 19 bases lying between them. Germline CDR1 DFQATT, CDR2 SNEGSKA (reference sequence). This CDR3 comprises 15 residues.

The chain links TRBV12-3 or TRBV12-4 to TRBJ2-2, with 7 bases identical to TRBD2. The CDR3 loop spans 17 amino acids. After removal of 6 bases from V and 0 bases from J, the junction contained 10 bases not matched to a gene. CDR3 sequence: CASRDGGSDANTGELFF. In DNA form, the CDR3 reads TGTGCCAGCAGGGACGGGGGGTCAGACGCGAACACCGGGGAGCTGTTTTTT.

The table lists this clonotype with many counts. The chain employs TRBV4-1 and TRBJ2-1; 7 nucleotides match TRBD2. CDR1 and CDR2 from the germline V gene are MGHRA and YSYEKL. The CDR3 length is 15 residues. Trimming at V came to 2 bases and at J to 10 bases, leaving 11 bases not matched to a gene. DNA for the CDR3: TGCGCCAGCAGCCAACAACAAACGGGAGCGGGGGAGCAGTTCTTC. It specifies CASSQQQTGAGEQFF.

This sequence joins TRBV11-1 and TRBJ2-7; 9 bases match TRBD2. Per the germline V gene, CDR1 is SGHAT and CDR2 is FQDESV (reference sequence). V lost 1 base to trimming and J lost 5 bases; unmatched junction nucleotides: 15. The CDR3 is made up of 18 amino acids. This CDR3 reads CASSLGDRWDGLANEQYF. CDR3 DNA sequence: TGTGCCAGCAGCTTAGGCGACCGCTGGGACGGACTAGCGAACGAGCAGTACTTC.

This clonotype came up many times. The V and J genes are TRBV20-1 and TRBJ1-5; perhaps TRBD1 as D (5 bases). Trimming took 5 bases from V and 3 from J, leaving 11 bases between them. The CDR3 extends over 13 amino acids. Germline-derived CDR1 and CDR2 are DFQATT and SNEGSKA (reference sequence). The CDR3 bases are TGCAGTGCTCGTCAGGGTATCAATCAGCCCCAGCATTTT. It translates to CSARQGINQPQHF.

This clonotype has at least ten counts. The CDR3 DNA reads as TGCAGTGCCCAAGGACAGGGCACAGATACGCAGTATTTT. Its translation: CSAQGQGTDTQYF. The chain combines TRBV20-1 with TRBJ2-3; 7 bases match TRBD1. The germline gives CDR1 DFQATT, CDR2 SNEGSKA (reference sequence). V gave up 6 bases and J gave up 1 base; unmatched junction bases: 4. The CDR3 is 13 residues long.

In this sample, this clonotype turned up a few times. The V and J genes are TRBV9 and TRBJ2-1; TRBD2 matches 10 bases. The CDR3 is made up of 15 amino acids. The germline V gene encodes CDR1 SGDLS and CDR2 YYNGEE. The V segment lost 0 bases and the J segment 5 bases; nucleotides outside the gene matches: 2. Here the CDR3 reads CASSVALAGNNEQFF. The CDR3 DNA sequence: TGTGCCAGCAGCGTAGCACTAGCGGGAAACAATGAGCAGTTCTTC.

This rearrangement joins TRBV28 to TRBJ2-7; D is perhaps TRBD2 (7 bases). Between the trimmed V and J ends, which lost 8 bases and 2 bases, there was a span of 13 bases. Looked up from germline, CDR1 is MDHEN and CDR2 is SYDVKM. The CDR3 is 13 residues long. CDR3 loop: CASGGGGTYEQYF. CDR3 DNA sequence: TGTGCCAGCGGGGGCGGGGGAACCTACGAGCAGTACTTC.

The DNA of the CDR3 is TGTGCCAGCAGTTTGGAGACTAGCGGGAGGGCCGATGATACGCAGTATTTT. It codes for CASSLETSGRADDTQYF. This chain links TRBV28 with TRBJ2-3; 14 bases fit TRBD2. The ends lost 3 bases at V and 6 bases at J; junction bases unmatched: 8. This CDR3 region has 17 residues. Germline V gene data show CDR1 as MDHEN and CDR2 as SYDVKM.

The chain joins TRBV9 to TRBJ2-4; 9 nucleotides agree with TRBD2. The CDR3 covers 17 residues. V trimming: 2 bases; J trimming: 3 bases; junction bases outside the gene matches: 9. In germline, CDR1 is SGDLS, CDR2 YYNGEE. This chain's CDR3 is CASSVLTSTSGKNIQYF. CDR3 sequence (DNA): TGTGCCAGCAGCGTTCTGACATCGACTAGCGGCAAAAACATTCAGTACTTC.

The chain combines TRBV6-5 with TRBJ2-7, with TRBD2 identical over 7 bases. Germline V gene sequence: CDR1 MNHEY, CDR2 SVGAGI. The CDR3 extends over 14 amino acids. J gave up 5 bases and V 2 bases, and 6 bases lay outside the gene matches. The CDR3 sequence: CASSYNSGLDEQYF. The CDR3 DNA reads as TGTGCCAGCAGTTACAATAGCGGGCTCGACGAGCAGTACTTC.

The rearrangement uses TRBV5-1 and TRBJ2-5, with 10 bases identical to TRBD2. Trimming cost V 4 bases and J 2 bases; bases outside gene matches: 14. CDR1 SGHRS and CDR2 YFSETQ come from the germline V gene. The CDR3 extends over 18 amino acids. DNA for the CDR3: TGCGCCAGCAGCCGCGCAACTAGCGGGAATGTCGAGCAAGAGACCCAGTACTTC. Protein product: CASSRATSGNVEQETQYF. Drawing the rest from reference TRBV5-1 and TRBJ2-5, the complete variable domain is KAGVTQTPRYLIKTRGQQVTLSCSPISGHRSVSWYQQTPGQGLQFLFEYFSETQRNKGNFPGRFSGRQFSNSRSEMNVSTLELGDSALYLCASSRATSGNVEQETQYFGPGTRLLVL.

This chain joins TRBV5-1 and TRBJ2-1; 8 positions match TRBD2. This CDR3 region has 14 residues. Looked up from germline, CDR1 is SGHRS and CDR2 is YFSETQ. V was clipped by 2 bases and J by 8 bases; unmatched bases: 6. This CDR3 reads CASSFSGTGYEQFF. CDR3 sequence (DNA): TGCGCCAGCAGCTTTAGCGGGACCGGGTATGAGCAGTTCTTC.

The chain has TRBV6-5 and TRBJ2-7; maybe TRBD2 (6 bases). Germline CDR1 MNHEY, CDR2 SVGAGI. The V gene lost 2 bases and the J gene lost 0 bases, with 11 bases spanning the gap. This CDR3 has 15 residues. CDR3 in amino acids: CASSYGGLDSYEQYF. DNA for the CDR3: TGTGCCAGCAGTTACGGGGGACTGGACTCCTACGAGCAGTACTTC.

This clonotype has more than one count but fewer than ten. The chain links TRBV20-1 to TRBJ2-7; TRBD1 aligns across 9 bases. The CDR3 covers 13 residues. Germline lookup yields CDR1 DFQATT and CDR2 SNEGSKA (reference sequence). V gave up 6 bases and J gave up 3 bases; unmatched junction bases: 6. The CDR3 here is CSAPGQGGYEQYF. CDR3 DNA: TGCAGTGCCCCGGGACAGGGAGGCTACGAGCAGTACTTC.

The chain combines TRBV5-1 with TRBJ2-3, with TRBD2 identical over 11 bases. This CDR3 has 17 residues. The junction had 4 bases not matched to a gene; V was cut back by 1 base and J by 0 bases. Per the germline V gene, CDR1 is SGHRS and CDR2 is YFSETQ. The CDR3 is CASSLMLAGGSTDTQYF. The CDR3 bases are TGCGCCAGCAGCTTGATGCTAGCGGGGGGAAGCACAGATACGCAGTATTTT.

The chain couples TRBV11-2 to TRBJ1-2, with TRBD1 as a possible D gene (6 bases). Germline assignment: CDR1 SGHAT and CDR2 FQNNGV. The CDR3 sequence is 17 residues long. V lost 0 bases, J lost 4 bases, and 18 bases lay in between. This CDR3 reads CASSLDLAGAPGYGYTF. The CDR3 DNA reads as TGTGCCAGCAGCTTAGATCTTGCGGGGGCGCCGGGCTATGGCTACACCTTC.

This clonotype was seen a handful of times. The gene calls are TRBV6-5 and TRBJ2-1; no definite D call. The V end was cut by 2 bases, the J end by 6 bases, with 8 bases between. The CDR3 contains 13 residues. Looked up from germline, CDR1 is MNHEY and CDR2 is SVGAGI. The CDR3: CASSYGLVNEQFF. CDR3 nucleotides: TGTGCCAGCAGTTACGGTCTAGTCAATGAGCAGTTCTTC.

The table lists this clonotype with many counts. An end of the junction differs from the germline gene, which may be a read error. This chain uses TRBV5-1 with TRBJ2-1, with 7 positions matching TRBD2. The V gene's germline CDR1 is SGHRS and CDR2 YFSETQ. The CDR3 loop spans 16 amino acids. The CDR3 spells CASSPIRSHRDAGLDF. CDR3 sequence (DNA): TGCGCCAGCAGCCCCATTCGGTCGCACCGGGACGCCGGACTAGACTTC.

This clonotype was picked up many times. The chain has TRBV11-1 and TRBJ2-1, with 11 bases that match TRBD2. The ends lost 4 bases at V and 8 bases at J; junction bases unmatched: 16. Germline CDR1 reads SGHAT; CDR2 reads FQDESV (reference sequence). This CDR3 is 18 amino acids long. The CDR3 DNA reads as TGTGCCAGCAGCTCCCCCCTCCTAGCGGGAGGATTTAAAGATGAGCAGTTCTTC. Translation: CASSSPLLAGGFKDEQFF.

Ten or more counts support this clonotype. This chain uses TRBV12-3 or TRBV12-4 with TRBJ1-6, with D unclear. The CDR3 totals 15 residues. The V gene lost 3 bases and the J gene lost 4 bases, with 10 bases spanning the gap. The DNA of the CDR3 is TGTGCCAGCAGTTTGCAATCACCTTATAATTCACCCCTCCACTTT. Protein product: CASSLQSPYNSPLHF.

The V and J genes are TRBV5-1 and TRBJ1-1; D is unclear. V lost 5 bases to trimming and J lost 3 bases, with 11 bases between them. Germline V lookup: CDR1 SGHRS, CDR2 YFSETQ. This CDR3 has 13 residues. The CDR3 sequence is CASRPGGDTEAFF. The DNA of the CDR3 is TGCGCCAGCAGACCTGGCGGGGACACTGAAGCTTTCTTT.

The chain links TRBV7-3 to TRBJ2-6, with no clear D. Trimming took off 5 bases at V and 0 bases at J, with 20 bases between the two ends. The CDR3 consists of 19 residues. Germline V gives CDR1 SGHTA, CDR2 FQGTGA. The CDR3 nucleotides are TGTGCCAGCAGCGCCTCTAAATCGTTATGGGGCTCTGGGGCCAACGTCCTGACTTTC. Translated: CASSASKSLWGSGANVLTF.

This sequence joins TRBV20-1 and TRBJ2-3; D not certain. The V and J ends lost 0 bases and 2 bases respectively, with 12 bases between them. The germline V gene has CDR1 DFQATT and CDR2 SNEGSKA (reference sequence). The CDR3 totals 15 residues. The CDR3 coding sequence is TGCAGTGCTAGAGACAGCGCAATCCTCACAGATACGCAGTATTTT. It translates to CSARDSAILTDTQYF.

Only a few counts were recorded for this clonotype. This chain uses TRBV20-1 with TRBJ2-1, with TRBD1 identical over 7 bases. J was trimmed by 4 bases and V by 6 bases; bases with no gene match: 9. Germline V lookup: CDR1 DFQATT, CDR2 SNEGSKA (reference sequence). This CDR3 comprises 14 residues. The CDR3 spells CSATHRGAYNEQFF. The DNA of the CDR3 is TGCAGTGCCACCCACAGGGGCGCTTACAATGAGCAGTTCTTC.

The gene calls are TRBV18 and TRBJ2-2; D is possibly TRBD1 or TRBD2 (5 bases each). CDR1 is KGHSH, CDR2 LQKENI, per germline. Trimming removed 3 bases at V and 6 bases at J, with 11 bases between. The CDR3 covers 14 residues. This chain's CDR3 is CASSPPRDAGELFF. CDR3 DNA sequence: TGTGCCAGCTCACCTCCCAGGGACGCCGGGGAGCTGTTTTTT. Using reference TRBV18 and TRBJ2-2 for the parts outside the CDR3, the full variable domain is NAGVMQNPRHLVRRRGQEARLRCSPMKGHSHVYWYRQLPEEGLKFMVYLQKENIIDESGMPKERFSAEFPKEGPSILRIQQVVRGDSAAYFCASSPPRDAGELFFGEGSRLTVL.

Comments on this clonotype: A much larger clone is a single base away; this may be a read error. This sequence joins TRBV6-2 or TRBV6-3 and TRBJ1-1; D remains ambiguous. Trimming cost V 2 bases and J 1 base, with 5 bases left between them. Germline V lookup: CDR1 MNHEY, CDR2 SVGEGT. The CDR3 covers 13 residues. This chain's CDR3 is CASSYAGNTEAFF. For the CDR3, the DNA is TGTGCCAGCAGTTACGCGGGGAACACTGAAGCTTTCTTT.